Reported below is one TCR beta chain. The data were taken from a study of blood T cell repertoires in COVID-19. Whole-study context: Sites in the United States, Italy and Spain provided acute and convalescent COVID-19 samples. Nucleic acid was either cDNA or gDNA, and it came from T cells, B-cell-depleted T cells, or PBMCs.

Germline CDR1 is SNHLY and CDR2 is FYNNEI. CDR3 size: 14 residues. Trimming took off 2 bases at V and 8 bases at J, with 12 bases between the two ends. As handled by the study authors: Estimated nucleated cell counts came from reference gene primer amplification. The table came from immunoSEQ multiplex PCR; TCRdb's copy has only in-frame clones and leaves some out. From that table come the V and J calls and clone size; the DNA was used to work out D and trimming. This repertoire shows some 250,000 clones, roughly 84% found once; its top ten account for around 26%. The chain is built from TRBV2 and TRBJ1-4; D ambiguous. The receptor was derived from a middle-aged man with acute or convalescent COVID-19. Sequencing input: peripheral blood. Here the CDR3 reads CASSETRAGEKLFF. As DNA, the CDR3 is TGTGCCAGCAGTGAAACGCGGGCTGGGGAAAAACTGTTTTTT.